This TCR beta chain was documented in a study of cytomegalovirus exposure and HLA in healthy donors. Study observations and caveats: Productive rates of about 90% or about 30% were seen for most TCR beta V segments in an earlier analysis. Presence/absence analysis assumed near-uniform sequencing depth across donors. A missense DCLRE1C variant was associated with V- and J-gene trimming of TCR beta chains in a later analysis, and an independent cohort replicated the association.

The CDR3 has 14 residues. From germline, CDR1 is LNHDA and CDR2 SQIVND (reference sequence). The V and J ends lost 1 base and 4 bases respectively, with 10 bases between them. A note on this clone: Its specificity is not known.

PCR involved 60 Vbeta and 13 Jbeta primers. Profiled with immunoSEQ multiplex PCR; TCRdb holds only in-frame clones, not every one. The table has approximately 200,000 clones, about 80% seen once. The sample comprised PBMCs. This sequence was found in a young man in good health and CMV-seronegative. The chain is built from TRBV19 and TRBJ1-2; D gene unclear. CDR3 sequence reads: CASSIAGRSYGYTF. CDR3 nucleotide sequence: TGTGCCAGTAGTATAGCTGGGAGATCCTATGGCTACACCTTC. The variable domain in full, with the rest retrieved from reference TRBV19 and TRBJ1-2, is DGGITQSPKYLFRKEGQNVTLSCEQNLNHDAMYWYRQDPGQGLRLIYYSQIVNDFQKGDIAEGYSVSREKKESFPLTVTSAQKNPTAFYLCASSIAGRSYGYTFGSGTRLTVV.